One and the same sample provided the 8 T cell receptor beta chains below, sequenced in a study of breast tumors, draining lymph nodes, adjacent tissues. In TCRdb, the multiplex PCR reads were re-called with MiXCR into one record per CDR3 protein. The sample has over 250,000 distinct CDR3 sequences, over 30% seen once; the top ten hold 1.1%. The lymph nodes were axillary draining lymph nodes from breast cancer patients. Sequencing was carried out using axillary lymph node tissue. These receptor sequences come from a female donor with breast cancer. Some clones in this sample may be carry-over from other donors' samples.

The sample holds many counts of this clonotype. This chain links TRBV12-3 or TRBV12-4 with TRBJ2-6, with D possibly matching TRBD1 (6 bases). Trimming took off 3 bases at V and 0 bases at J, with 12 bases between the two ends. There are 17 residues in the CDR3. In nucleotides, the CDR3 is TGTGCCAGCAGTTTCGGGACATCAAACTCTGGGGCCAACGTCCTGACTTTC. This translates into CASSFGTSNSGANVLTF.

This clonotype was seen more than once but under ten times. V gene TRBV28 combines with J gene TRBJ1-5; D is ambiguous. The CDR3 has 15 residues. The V end was cut by 7 bases, the J end by 0 bases, with 13 bases between. CDR1 and CDR2 from the germline V gene are MDHEN and SYDVKM. The CDR3 spells CASTLGLYSNQPQHF. CDR3 DNA sequence: TGTGCCAGCACCTTAGGACTCTATAGCAATCAGCCCCAGCATTTT.

The sample holds a few counts of this clonotype. This may be a read error, as it is one base from a much larger clone. Because the CDR3 is missing its conserved closing phenylalanine or tryptophan, this is likely a read error. Because the CDR3's place on the DNA is in doubt, the DNA is left out and the CDR3 is given as listed by TCRdb. The V gene is TRBV9, the J gene TRBJ2-1; the D call of TRBD2 is as the table states it, not checked on the DNA. Per the germline V gene, CDR1 is SGDLS and CDR2 is YYNGEE. The length of the CDR3 is 15 amino acids, counting both ends. CDR3 amino acids: CASSGEAQDSGMMFL.

The rearrangement joins TRBV9 to TRBJ1-5; D may be TRBD1 (5 bases). Trimming shortened V by 0 bases and J by 14 bases, and 12 bases separated the two germline ends. The CDR3 is 12 residues long. Germline V gene sequence: CDR1 SGDLS, CDR2 YYNGEE. CDR3 residues: CASSVEGSYEHF. In DNA, the CDR3 is TGTGCCAGCAGCGTAGAGGGGAGCTACGAGCATTTT. The full variable domain, in which reference TRBV9 and TRBJ1-5 provide the parts outside the CDR3, is DSGVTQTPKHLITATGQRVTLRCSPRSGDLSVYWYQQSLDQGLQFLIQYYNGEERAKGNILERFSAQQFPDLHSELNLSSLELGDSALYFCASSVEGSYEHFGDGTRLSIL.

This clonotype came up many times. The chain couples TRBV20-1 to TRBJ2-1, with 8 positions matching TRBD1. Germline CDR1 DFQATT, CDR2 SNEGSKA (reference sequence). The CDR3 totals 15 residues. Germline trimming cut 3 bases from V and 3 bases from J; bases unmatched to any gene: 7. CDR3 protein: CSASPTTGVYNEQFF. The CDR3 DNA is TGCAGTGCTAGCCCCACGACAGGGGTCTACAATGAGCAGTTCTTC.

In this sample, this clonotype turned up once. In nucleotides, the CDR3 is TGCGCCAGCAGCTTGGGACCCGGGACTAGAGGGAATGAGCAGTTCTTC. Its protein product is CASSLGPGTRGNEQFF. This sequence joins TRBV5-1 and TRBJ2-1; TRBD2 agrees at 8 bases. The CDR3 contains 16 residues. Germline loops: CDR1 SGHRS, CDR2 YFSETQ. Trimming at V came to 0 bases and at J to 7 bases, leaving 9 bases not matched to a gene.

This clonotype has ten or more counts. This chain connects TRBV5-4 to TRBJ2-7; tentative D call: TRBD1 (6 bases). The V gene's germline CDR1 is SGHNT and CDR2 YYREEE (reference sequence). Between the trimmed V and J ends, which lost 1 base and 2 bases, there was a span of 10 bases. This CDR3 comprises 14 residues. CDR3 amino acids: CASSLLQGTYEQYF. CDR3 coding DNA: TGTGCCAGCAGCTTGTTACAGGGCACCTACGAGCAGTACTTC.

V gene TRBV30 combines with J gene TRBJ2-3; either TRBD1 or TRBD2 may fit D (7 bases each). The V gene lost 0 bases and the J gene lost 5 bases, with 15 bases spanning the gap. Germline-derived CDR1 and CDR2 are GTSNPN and SVGIG (reference sequence). The CDR3 covers 15 residues. In DNA form, the CDR3 reads TGTGCCTGGAGTGTCCTCAGGGGGGGGAGAGATACGCAGTATTTT. Its translation: CAWSVLRGGRDTQYF.